What follows describes a single T cell receptor beta chain. This entry comes from a study of blood T cell repertoires in COVID-19. At the level of the study: From the United States, Italy and Spain came samples of acute and convalescent COVID-19. From T cells, B-cell-depleted T cells, or PBMCs came the material, which was cDNA or gDNA.

This CDR3 region has 16 residues. CDR1 and CDR2 (germline): SGHNT, YYREEE (reference sequence). J was trimmed by 5 bases and V by 4 bases; bases with no gene match: 8. Per the original methods: By means of reference gene primer amplification, nucleated cell counts were estimated. The assay was immunoSEQ multiplex PCR, and TCRdb's table has in-frame clones only and misses some. V and J calls and clone size are copied from that table; D and trimming were computed from the DNA. The sample carries approximately 200,000 clones, 82% recorded once. The chain has TRBV5-4 and TRBJ2-2; TRBD1 matches at 10 bases. This clonotype was sampled from a human donor with acute or convalescent COVID-19. The donor label of this sample is uncertain. The material sequenced was peripheral blood. CDR3 nucleotide sequence: TGTGCCAGCAGCGTTGGCGGGACAGGGGAAACCGGGGAGCTGTTTTTT. Translating gives CASSVGGTGETGELFF.